This TCR beta chain was recorded in a study of prognosis after radiotherapy for stage I lung cancer. On the study more broadly: Squamous cell carcinoma affected over 5 patients, adenocarcinoma about 13.

General study results and limits: A drop in unique TCR clone counts was seen after stereotactic body radiation therapy, median around 10,000 versus 6,500. Usage of TRBV and TRBJ genes reportedly differed between metastatic and non-metastatic patients.

The germline V gene has CDR1 SGHNT and CDR2 YENEEA. V was pared by 1 base and J by 4 bases, with 0 bases of the junction left unmatched. The CDR3 has 13 residues. The genomic DNA TCR beta CDR3 region underwent two rounds of multiplex PCR. Primers (each specific to one TRBV or TRBJ gene) were used in first-round PCR. TCRdb itself ran the multiplex PCR reads through MiXCR, one entry per CDR3 protein. This table has roughly 11,000 distinct CDR3 sequences, approximately 53% appearing once. This clonotype occurred many times. Its cognate antigen is unknown. Six milliliters of peripheral blood were drawn at each of two time points.

This sample comprised PBMCs, obtained before or after stereotactic body radiation therapy (not recorded which). This TCR was recovered from a donor at least 50 years old with non-small cell lung cancer. V and J are TRBV11-3 and TRBJ2-5; 7 nucleotides agree with TRBD2. CDR3 amino acids: CASSLGGGETQYF. The CDR3 region has the DNA TGTGCCAGCAGCTTAGGGGGGGGAGAGACCCAGTACTTC.